This TCR beta chain comes out of a study of cytomegalovirus exposure and HLA in healthy donors. Study-level findings and limits: Associated with cytomegalovirus, according to the listing, were 164 TCR beta chains.

CDR1 SNHLY and CDR2 FYNNEI come from the germline V gene. J was trimmed by 6 bases and V by 7 bases; bases with no gene match: 7. The CDR3 has 14 residues. There are a few counts of this clone. Its antigen is still unknown. Separation from the roughly 690-subject first cohort characterized the roughly 120-subject validation cohort, to which the donors belonged. Using immunoSEQ multiplex PCR, the repertoire was profiled, and TCRdb retains in-frame clones only, with some absent. The repertoire includes 80,000 to 100,000 clones, approximately 84% of them detected once, and 6% to 6.5% sits in the top ten.

Sequenced material: PBMCs. The chain uses TRBV2 and TRBJ1-5; 9 bases are a match to TRBD1. The source is a man aged 18 to 30 in good health and CMV-seropositive. CDR3 sequence: CASNKDRGVQPQHF. CDR3 DNA: TGTGCCAGCAACAAGGACAGGGGTGTTCAGCCCCAGCATTTT.